The source of this T cell receptor beta chain is a study of blood T cells in healthy people across ages. General observations from the study: A greater number of naive CD4+ cells and higher diversity distinguished long-lived donors from aged donors. A conclusive naive versus antigen-experienced comparison was prevented by the unsorted PBMCs.

A second PCR, run for 7 to 11 cycles, used a sample-barcoded 5' primer plus a J-beta primer mix. All cDNA molecules were each tagged by a template-switch adaptor with 12 random nucleotides. TCRdb re-derived calls from the 5' RACE reads in MiXCR, one entry per CDR3 protein. This table holds more than 750,000 distinct CDR3 sequences, 25% to 35% found once. The germline V and J ends were trimmed by 1 base and 5 bases, with 7 bases remaining between them. This CDR3 spans 13 amino acids. CDR1 and CDR2 from the germline V gene are SGHRS and YFSETQ. This clonotype was seen repeatedly, ten times or more. What it binds is unknown. This sample also belongs to another study, concerning T cells of mothers and their children. That source notes: An overlap that was slightly higher, though non-significant, was seen in related mother-child pairs versus unrelated pairs.

The material sequenced was blood. The V and J genes are TRBV5-1 and TRBJ2-1, with a weak D call TRBD2 (5 bases). This clonotype originated in a woman between 40 and 50 years old in good health. CDR3 protein: CASSLWTDNEQFF. CDR3 in DNA: TGCGCCAGCAGCTTGTGGACTGACAATGAGCAGTTCTTC.